This T cell receptor (beta chain) stems from a study of chemoradiotherapy in HPV16-positive cancers. Study-wide background: Candidate HPV-specific T-cell clones and common TCR motifs came from functional assays in two HPV16-positive patients.

Study findings and constraints: During treatment, candidate HPV-specific clones and E7-related motifs expanded in tumor. HPV-responsive T-cell expansion during chemoradiotherapy was linked to improved recurrence-free survival in HPV16-positive patients.

Worth noting for this clone: Its specificity is not known.

The repertoire was sequenced with immunoSEQ multiplex PCR; TCRdb's copy has only in-frame clones and lacks some. The data contain about 5,000 clones, about 92% of them singletons. Trimming removed 5 bases at V and 1 base at J, with 14 bases between. The germline gives CDR1 SEHNR, CDR2 FQNEAQ (reference sequence). This CDR3 is built from 16 residues. This chain joins TRBV7-9 and TRBJ2-2, with D hard to call. The TCR originated in a human donor with HPV-associated anogenital cancer. Sampling was performed from a patient who underwent chemoradiotherapy. The CDR3 reads CASSDARVLNTGELFF. The DNA for the CDR3 is TGTGCCAGCAGCGATGCTCGGGTATTGAACACCGGGGAGCTGTTTTTT.